This paragraph covers one TCR beta chain sequence. Its specificity is not known. This record comes from a study of T cell responses to AZD1222 COVID-19 vaccine. CDR3 length: 14 residues. V was clipped by 3 bases and J by 2 bases, with 11 bases between them. Per germline, CDR1 MNHEY and CDR2 SMNVEV (reference sequence). The table came from immunoSEQ multiplex PCR; TCRdb's copy has only in-frame clones and leaves some out. The sample records under 150,000 clones, approximately 86% being singletons. General study points: Elevations in Spike-specific TCR breadth and depth followed administration of two AZD1222 doses.

Sequencing used peripheral blood, obtained on day 0 of AZD1222 vaccination. The chain recombines TRBV27 with TRBJ2-7; D may be TRBD2 (5 bases). This sequence was found in an adult in good health. Written as DNA, the CDR3 is TGTGCCAGCAGTTTCGGGGATGGGACCTACGAGCAGTACTTC. As protein: CASSFGDGTYEQYF.